The T cell receptor (beta chain) under discussion was sequenced for a study of OX40 agonist ivuxolimab in advanced cancers. Overall study context: Partial responses were recorded for three patients, including one with hepatocellular carcinoma and two with cutaneous melanoma.

The CDR3 runs to 15 residues. Germline CDR1 reads SGHTS; CDR2 reads YDEGEE. The V and J ends lost 7 bases and 7 bases respectively, with 21 bases between them. TCRdb's copy holds only in-frame clones and misses some; the assay was immunoSEQ multiplex PCR. The sample includes roughly 73,000 clones, around 88% of them seen just once. This TCR was recovered from an adult with an advanced solid tumor such as melanoma, head and neck, liver or kidney cancer. The chain joins TRBV5-8 to TRBJ2-1, with D hard to call. The source was CD4+ or CD8+ T cells sorted from blood, collected in a trial of the OX40 agonist ivuxolimab. CDR3 nucleotides: TGTGCCAGCGGAATGGGCGGCCCCGGCTATAATGAGCAGTTCTTC. This gives the protein CASGMGGPGYNEQFF.